Following are 23 T cell receptor beta chains from one sample sequenced in a study of OX40 agonist ivuxolimab in advanced cancers. Produced via immunoSEQ multiplex PCR; TCRdb's table is partial and in-frame only. The table shows some 60,000 clones, with around 90% occurring only once. The sequencing here drew on CD4+ or CD8+ T cells sorted from blood, taken in a trial of the OX40 agonist ivuxolimab. The source is an adult with an advanced solid tumor such as melanoma, head and neck, liver or kidney cancer.

The chain uses TRBV27 and TRBJ2-7; TRBD1 aligns across 7 bases. The CDR3 is 13 residues long. Germline V gene data show CDR1 as MNHEY and CDR2 as SMNVEV (reference sequence). Trimming at V came to 6 bases and at J to 3 bases, leaving 5 bases not matched to a gene. CDR3 nucleotide sequence: TGTGCCAGCAGCTTAGGACAGGTCTACGAGCAGTACTTC. Protein sequence: CASSLGQVYEQYF.

V is TRBV27 and J is TRBJ2-1, with unresolved D. Germline-derived CDR1 and CDR2 are MNHEY and SMNVEV (reference sequence). The V gene lost 0 bases and the J gene lost 7 bases, with 4 bases spanning the gap. This CDR3 is built from 12 residues. DNA for the CDR3: TGTGCCAGCAGTTTATCAGGGAATGAGCAGTTCTTC. It is translated as CASSLSGNEQFF.

The gene calls are TRBV5-4 and TRBJ1-1; D unresolved. This CDR3 has 13 amino acids. Germline CDR1 is SGHNT and CDR2 is YYREEE (reference sequence). The V end lost 1 base, the J end lost 2 bases, and 6 bases lay between the germline ends. This CDR3 reads CASSLIFNTEAFF. The DNA for the CDR3 is TGTGCCAGCAGCTTGATATTTAACACTGAAGCTTTCTTT.

V gene TRBV29-1 combines with J gene TRBJ2-1, with 10 bases aligning to TRBD2. Germline V lookup: CDR1 SQVTM, CDR2 ANQGSEA. The CDR3 runs to 15 residues. Trimming cost V 6 bases and J 9 bases; bases outside gene matches: 14. The CDR3 region has the DNA TGCAGCGTGCCTAATCCTAGCGGGAGTTGGGGTGAGCAGTTCTTC. This translates into CSVPNPSGSWGEQFF.

CDR3 amino acids: CSVVTGQGSGYTF. Written as DNA, the CDR3 is TGCAGCGTTGTCACGGGACAGGGGTCTGGCTACACCTTC. The chain couples TRBV29-1 to TRBJ1-2; 10 bases fit TRBD1. V lost 4 bases and J lost 7; bases outside the gene matches: 6. Germline CDR1 and CDR2: SQVTM and ANQGSEA. The length of the CDR3 is 13 residues.

This chain connects TRBV27 to TRBJ1-1; 9 bases fit TRBD1. Germline CDR1 MNHEY, CDR2 SMNVEV (reference sequence). The length of the CDR3 is 16 residues. The J segment lost 3 bases and the V segment lost 5 bases, leaving 10 bases of the junction unmatched. The CDR3 DNA follows: TGTGCCAGCAGTCCAGGGGACAGGGAAGAGCACACTGAAGCTTTCTTT. Translation: CASSPGDREEHTEAFF.

The V gene is TRBV29-1, the J gene TRBJ2-7; a possible D gene is TRBD1 (6 bases). The CDR3 is 15 amino acids. CDR1 is SQVTM, CDR2 ANQGSEA, per germline. The ends were cut back, 1 base at V and 4 bases at J, with 17 bases in the middle. The CDR3 reads CSVEGVVSGEYEQYF. The DNA for the CDR3 is TGCAGCGTTGAAGGAGTCGTTTCAGGGGAATACGAGCAGTACTTC.

The chain combines TRBV5-6 with TRBJ1-1; D gene ambiguous. Germline lookup yields CDR1 SGHDT and CDR2 YYEEEE. V was clipped by 2 bases and J by 1 base, with 6 bases between them. This CDR3 has 13 amino acids. This CDR3 is CASSFDENTEAFF. In nucleotides, the CDR3 is TGTGCCAGCAGCTTCGATGAGAACACTGAAGCTTTCTTT.

The chain uses TRBV28 and TRBJ1-1, with 7 nucleotides matching TRBD1. Germline-derived CDR1 and CDR2 are MDHEN and SYDVKM. V was pared by 5 bases and J by 1 base, with 7 bases of the junction left unmatched. The CDR3 spans 15 residues. The CDR3 nucleotides read TGTGCCAGCAGTCCACAATGGACAGGGAACACTGAAGCTTTCTTT. Translation: CASSPQWTGNTEAFF.

As DNA, the CDR3 is TGTGCCAGCAGCCCCGGGACAGCACTATACGAGCAGTACTTC. It yields the protein CASSPGTALYEQYF. This chain links TRBV9 with TRBJ2-7; 7 bases agree with TRBD1. Germline values: CDR1 SGDLS, CDR2 YYNGEE. The trim removed 4 bases at V and 4 bases at J, leaving 8 bases unmatched. This CDR3 is 14 amino acids long.

This clone was counted a single time. An end of the junction differs from the germline gene, which may be a read error. This chain links TRBV5-6 with TRBJ1-5; tentative D call: TRBD1 (6 bases). CDR3 size: 14 residues. CDR1 and CDR2 (germline): SGHDT, YYEEEE. As DNA, the CDR3 is TGTGCCAGCAGATTGGGGCAGGGGAATCAGCCCCAGCATTTT. Protein: CASRLGQGNQPQHF.

V is TRBV6-4 and J is TRBJ2-3, with 11 bases fitting TRBD2. This CDR3 has 15 residues. Germline V lookup: CDR1 MRHNA, CDR2 SNTAGT. With 6 bases clipped from V and 1 base from J, the junction kept 3 bases outside the gene matches. In DNA form, the CDR3 reads TGTGCCAGCAGAGGGGGACTAGCGGGCACAGATACGCAGTATTTT. Translating gives CASRGGLAGTDTQYF.

V and J are TRBV11-2 and TRBJ1-2; 7 bases agree with TRBD1. V gave up 2 bases and J gave up 2 bases; unmatched junction bases: 2. The germline V gene has CDR1 SGHAT and CDR2 FQNNGV. The CDR3 loop spans 14 amino acids. DNA of the CDR3: TGTGCCAGCAGCTTATCCAGGGGGAACTATGGCTACACCTTC. Protein product: CASSLSRGNYGYTF.

The chain couples TRBV5-1 to TRBJ2-1; 10 bases agree with TRBD1. Germline V gene sequence: CDR1 SGHRS, CDR2 YFSETQ. The CDR3 has 23 amino acids. The V gene end was trimmed by 3 bases and the J gene end by 0 bases; junction bases not matched to a gene: 24. In DNA, the CDR3 is TGCGCCAGCAGCTGGGGACAGGGGCTAGCGGGCGAAGTTCGGGGAAGCTCCTACAATGAGCAGTTCTTC. It yields the protein CASSWGQGLAGEVRGSSYNEQFF.

V and J are TRBV10-3 and TRBJ2-2, with D tentatively TRBD1 (6 bases). Trimming removed 2 bases from V and 0 bases from J, with 7 bases in between. The CDR3 spans 15 residues. Germline values: CDR1 ENHRY, CDR2 SYGVKD. DNA of the CDR3: TGTGCCATCAGTGAGCAGGGGACGAACACCGGGGAGCTGTTTTTT. Translated, it gives CAISEQGTNTGELFF.

The rearrangement joins TRBV7-6 to TRBJ2-3; D is unclear. Trimming removed 5 bases at V and 8 bases at J, with 20 bases between. The CDR3 consists of 15 residues. Germline V lookup: CDR1 SGHVS, CDR2 FNYEAQ. CDR3 bases: TGTGCCAGCAGCCCTGGTCAGTACAGCCCCGGTACGCAGTATTTT. It specifies CASSPGQYSPGTQYF.

This clone was seen once. The CDR3 coding sequence is TGTGCCATCAGTGAGACACAGGGGGTCAAAGAGACCCAGTACTTC. Translated: CAISETQGVKETQYF. V usage is TRBV10-3 and J usage is TRBJ2-5; 8 bases align to TRBD1. The V segment lost 2 bases and the J segment 3 bases; nucleotides outside the gene matches: 5. The CDR3 contains 15 residues. Germline values: CDR1 ENHRY, CDR2 SYGVKD.

The chain carries TRBV6-1 and TRBJ2-7, with a weak D call TRBD2 (6 bases). This CDR3 region has 13 residues. The V gene's germline CDR1 is MNHNS and CDR2 SASEGT. Trimming shortened V by 5 bases and J by 5 bases, and 13 bases separated the two germline ends. CDR3 sequence reads: CASSTGLRDEQYF. CDR3 DNA: TGTGCCAGCAGTACGGGACTGCGAGACGAGCAGTACTTC.

The V gene is TRBV15, the J gene TRBJ2-3, with D possibly matching TRBD2 (5 bases). Trimming removed 3 bases at V and 4 bases at J, with 14 bases between. The CDR3 covers 15 residues. Germline V lookup: CDR1 LNHNV, CDR2 YYDKDF (reference sequence). In DNA, the CDR3 is TGTGCCACCAGCAGGAAACCAGACGGGGCAGATACGCAGTATTTT. Translation gives CATSRKPDGADTQYF.

The V and J genes are TRBV15 and TRBJ1-5; a possible D gene is TRBD1 (6 bases). With 4 bases removed from V and 2 bases from J, the gap between germline ends came to 9 bases. The CDR3 totals 14 residues. Germline V gene lookup returns CDR1 LNHNV and CDR2 YYDKDF (reference sequence). The CDR3 DNA reads as TGTGCCACCAGCATAGCAGGGGGCAATCAGCCCCAGCATTTT. It is translated as CATSIAGGNQPQHF.

This CDR3 is CASSPPGLAGEETQYF. As DNA, the CDR3 is TGTGCCAGCAGTCCACCGGGACTAGCGGGAGAAGAGACCCAGTACTTC. This chain links TRBV28 with TRBJ2-5, with 14 bases matching TRBD2. With V trimmed by 5 bases and J by 3 bases, 5 bases remained unmatched. The CDR3 has 16 residues. Germline lookup yields CDR1 MDHEN and CDR2 SYDVKM.

The chain has TRBV27 and TRBJ1-5, with TRBD1 matching over 8 bases. This CDR3 region has 15 residues. The germline V gene encodes CDR1 MNHEY and CDR2 SMNVEV (reference sequence). The ends lost 6 bases at V and 1 base at J; junction bases unmatched: 5. CDR3 protein: CASSQHRGSNQPQHF. Here the CDR3 DNA reads TGTGCCAGCAGCCAGCACAGGGGGAGCAATCAGCCCCAGCATTTT.

The chain joins TRBV11-3 to TRBJ2-7, with D hard to call. Germline assignment: CDR1 SGHNT and CDR2 YENEEA. The CDR3 totals 13 residues. V dropped 1 base and J dropped 4 bases, with 8 bases sitting between them. The CDR3 reads CASSLADRYEQYF. The DNA of the CDR3 is TGTGCCAGCAGCTTAGCGGACCGATACGAGCAGTACTTC.